The rows below give T cell receptor beta chains drawn from one sample of a study of CD8 T cells in Susac syndrome. A single record per CDR3 protein comes from TCRdb applying MiXCR to the immunoSEQ multiplex PCR reads. Among around 71,000 distinct CDR3 sequences listed, nearly 96% were seen once. Sequenced input: CD4+ T cells from PBMCs. Source of these receptors: a human donor with multiple sclerosis. Both conserved end residues are part of each CDR3. The order of the fields is V gene, clone size, J gene, D gene, CDR3 protein, CDR3 DNA. A D gene is named only where the DNA matches it firmly. Where a row states a size, it is once, few, many or the class of an expanded clone; other rows omit it.

v_gene: TRBV4-3; abundance: .; j_gene: TRBJ2-2; d_gene: .; CDR3aa: CASSQDRGTGTGELFF; CDR3nt: TGCGCCAGCAGCCAAGATCGTGGGACGGGAACCGGGGAGCTGTTTTTT
v_gene: TRBV2; abundance: .; j_gene: TRBJ2-5; d_gene: .; CDR3aa: CASSVNEGETQYF; CDR3nt: TGTGCCAGCAGTGTCAATGAGGGGGAGACCCAGTACTTC
v_gene: TRBV7-2; abundance: .; j_gene: TRBJ2-7; d_gene: TRBD2; CDR3aa: CASSLTSGPSYEQYF; CDR3nt: TGTGCCAGCAGCTTAACTAGCGGTCCCTCCTACGAGCAGTACTTC
v_gene: TRBV7-2; abundance: .; j_gene: TRBJ1-1; d_gene: .; CDR3aa: CASSLPGDTEAFF; CDR3nt: TGTGCCAGCAGCCTGCCAGGGGACACTGAAGCTTTCTTT
v_gene: TRBV7-9; abundance: .; j_gene: TRBJ1-4; d_gene: .; CDR3aa: CASRSSNEKLFF; CDR3nt: TGTGCCAGCAGGAGCTCGAATGAAAAACTGTTTTTT
v_gene: TRBV20-1; abundance: .; j_gene: TRBJ1-2; d_gene: .; CDR3aa: CSARPDGTFYGYTF; CDR3nt: TGCAGTGCTAGACCCGACGGGACCTTCTATGGCTACACCTTC
v_gene: TRBV12-3/TRBV12-4; abundance: .; j_gene: TRBJ2-1; d_gene: .; CDR3aa: CASSPGGWTVSNEQFF; CDR3nt: TGTGCCAGCAGCCCGGGAGGCTGGACAGTATCCAATGAGCAGTTCTTC
v_gene: TRBV10-3; abundance: .; j_gene: TRBJ2-5; d_gene: .; CDR3aa: CAIRGVQETQYF; CDR3nt: TGTGCCATCAGAGGAGTCCAAGAGACCCAGTACTTC
v_gene: TRBV3-1; abundance: once; j_gene: TRBJ2-7; d_gene: .; CDR3aa: CASSQDRGKQYF; CDR3nt: TGTGCCAGCAGCCAAGATAGGGGGAAGCAGTACTTC
v_gene: TRBV7-3; abundance: .; j_gene: TRBJ1-2; d_gene: .; CDR3aa: CASSPRPGLGYTF; CDR3nt: TGTGCCAGCAGCCCCCGGCCGGGGCTCGGCTACACCTTC
v_gene: TRBV29-1; abundance: .; j_gene: TRBJ2-5; d_gene: .; CDR3aa: CSVEDLVLRGVETQYF; CDR3nt: TGCAGCGTTGAAGATTTGGTACTCCGTGGGGTGGAGACCCAGTACTTC
v_gene: TRBV29-1; abundance: .; j_gene: TRBJ1-1; d_gene: .; CDR3aa: CSVSQGQGMIEAFF; CDR3nt: TGCAGCGTCTCCCAGGGGCAGGGAATGATTGAAGCTTTCTTT
v_gene: TRBV7-2; abundance: .; j_gene: TRBJ1-1; d_gene: .; CDR3aa: CASIQPGGARGTEAFF; CDR3nt: TGTGCCAGCATCCAGCCCGGGGGCGCGCGGGGAACTGAAGCTTTCTTT
v_gene: TRBV19; abundance: .; j_gene: TRBJ2-5; d_gene: .; CDR3aa: CASSMVQGETQYF; CDR3nt: TGTGCCAGTAGTATGGTCCAGGGGGAGACCCAGTACTTC
v_gene: TRBV15; abundance: .; j_gene: TRBJ1-5; d_gene: TRBD1; CDR3aa: CATSRGTGVVSQPQHF; CDR3nt: TGTGCCACCAGCAGAGGGACAGGGGTAGTGAGTCAGCCCCAGCATTTT
v_gene: TRBV6-1; abundance: .; j_gene: TRBJ2-7; d_gene: TRBD1; CDR3aa: CASRSHPGTGKPYEQYF; CDR3nt: TGTGCCAGCAGATCTCATCCCGGGACAGGAAAGCCGTACGAGCAGTACTTC
v_gene: TRBV28; abundance: .; j_gene: TRBJ2-7; d_gene: TRBD1; CDR3aa: CASSIRQGTYEQYF; CDR3nt: TGTGCCAGCAGTATCAGACAGGGAACCTACGAGCAGTACTTC
v_gene: TRBV11-2; abundance: .; j_gene: TRBJ2-7; d_gene: .; CDR3aa: CASSDYPISYEQYF; CDR3nt: TGTGCCAGCAGTGACTACCCTATCTCCTACGAGCAGTACTTC
v_gene: TRBV30; abundance: .; j_gene: TRBJ1-5; d_gene: .; CDR3aa: CAWDTAASNQPQHF; CDR3nt: TGTGCCTGGGATACGGCTGCTAGCAATCAGCCCCAGCATTTT
v_gene: TRBV3-1; abundance: .; j_gene: TRBJ1-1; d_gene: .; CDR3aa: CASKRGEGTEAFF; CDR3nt: TGTGCCAGCAAGAGAGGGGAGGGCACTGAAGCTTTCTTT
v_gene: TRBV6-1; abundance: .; j_gene: TRBJ1-2; d_gene: .; CDR3aa: CASSDRASNYGYTF; CDR3nt: TGTGCCAGCAGTGACAGGGCTTCGAACTATGGCTACACCTTC
v_gene: TRBV12-3/TRBV12-4; abundance: .; j_gene: TRBJ1-1; d_gene: .; CDR3aa: CASIKGVAGTEAFF; CDR3nt: TGTGCCAGCATTAAAGGGGTGGCGGGCACTGAAGCTTTCTTT
v_gene: TRBV28; abundance: .; j_gene: TRBJ1-2; d_gene: .; CDR3aa: CASGAYQGAYGYTF; CDR3nt: TGTGCCAGCGGCGCTTATCAGGGAGCCTATGGCTACACCTTC
v_gene: TRBV3-1; abundance: .; j_gene: TRBJ1-3; d_gene: .; CDR3aa: CASSQEVWGNTIYF; CDR3nt: TGTGCCAGCAGCCAAGAAGTCTGGGGAAACACCATATATTTT
v_gene: TRBV3-1; abundance: .; j_gene: TRBJ1-3; d_gene: .; CDR3aa: CASSQDVRAGNTIYF; CDR3nt: TGTGCCAGCAGCCAAGATGTCAGGGCCGGAAACACCATATATTTT
v_gene: TRBV6-5; abundance: .; j_gene: TRBJ1-1; d_gene: .; CDR3aa: CASSRLTGYTEAFF; CDR3nt: TGTGCCAGCAGTCGCCTAACAGGGTACACTGAAGCTTTCTTT
v_gene: TRBV30; abundance: .; j_gene: TRBJ1-4; d_gene: .; CDR3aa: CACRNRDLREKLFF; CDR3nt: TGTGCCTGCCGAAACCGGGACTTGCGTGAAAAACTGTTTTTT
v_gene: TRBV7-2; abundance: .; j_gene: TRBJ2-7; d_gene: .; CDR3aa: CASSLASGAYEQYF; CDR3nt: TGTGCCAGCAGCTTAGCTAGCGGTGCCTACGAGCAGTACTTC
v_gene: TRBV7-9; abundance: .; j_gene: TRBJ2-7; d_gene: TRBD1; CDR3aa: CASVPGTGTYEQYF; CDR3nt: TGTGCCAGCGTCCCGGGGACAGGGACCTACGAGCAGTACTTC
v_gene: TRBV3-1; abundance: .; j_gene: TRBJ1-5; d_gene: .; CDR3aa: CASSQDVGVQPQHF; CDR3nt: TGTGCCAGCAGCCAAGATGTGGGGGTTCAGCCCCAGCATTTT
v_gene: TRBV7-6; abundance: .; j_gene: TRBJ2-7; d_gene: TRBD2; CDR3aa: CASSLVLAGASEQYF; CDR3nt: TGTGCCAGCAGCTTAGTGCTAGCGGGGGCATCCGAGCAGTACTTC
v_gene: TRBV12-3/TRBV12-4; abundance: once; j_gene: TRBJ1-5; d_gene: .; CDR3aa: CASSLARTLNQPQHF; CDR3nt: TGTGCCAGCAGTTTAGCTAGAACGTTGAATCAGCCCCAGCATTTT
v_gene: TRBV11-3; abundance: .; j_gene: TRBJ2-2; d_gene: .; CDR3aa: CASSLNRSPGELFF; CDR3nt: TGTGCCAGCAGCTTGAACAGGTCGCCCGGGGAGCTGTTTTTT
v_gene: TRBV20-1; abundance: .; j_gene: TRBJ2-7; d_gene: TRBD1; CDR3aa: CSAKDRGPYEQYF; CDR3nt: TGCAGTGCGAAAGACAGGGGGCCCTACGAGCAGTACTTC
v_gene: TRBV20-1; abundance: .; j_gene: TRBJ2-3; d_gene: .; CDR3aa: CSARPFASTDTQYF; CDR3nt: TGCAGTGCTAGACCTTTTGCCTCCACAGATACGCAGTATTTT
v_gene: TRBV24-1; abundance: .; j_gene: TRBJ2-7; d_gene: TRBD2; CDR3aa: CATSDSSGSSYEQYF; CDR3nt: TGTGCCACCAGTGATTCTAGCGGCAGCTCCTACGAGCAGTACTTC
v_gene: TRBV7-9; abundance: .; j_gene: TRBJ1-5; d_gene: .; CDR3aa: CASSLGTQPQHF; CDR3nt: TGTGCCAGCAGCCTGGGGACTCAGCCCCAGCATTTT
v_gene: TRBV5-4; abundance: .; j_gene: TRBJ2-5; d_gene: TRBD2; CDR3aa: CASSLASGGRETQYF; CDR3nt: TGTGCCAGCAGCTTGGCTAGCGGGGGTAGGGAGACCCAGTACTTC
v_gene: TRBV5-1; abundance: .; j_gene: TRBJ2-3; d_gene: .; CDR3aa: CASSLAGVGTDTQYF; CDR3nt: TGCGCCAGCAGCTTGGCCGGGGTCGGCACAGATACGCAGTATTTT
v_gene: TRBV25-1; abundance: .; j_gene: TRBJ2-5; d_gene: .; CDR3aa: CASSVGGQETQYF; CDR3nt: TGTGCCAGCAGTGTTGGGGGACAAGAGACCCAGTACTTC
v_gene: TRBV12-3/TRBV12-4; abundance: .; j_gene: TRBJ2-3; d_gene: .; CDR3aa: CASSPRGTPTDTQYF; CDR3nt: TGTGCCAGCAGTCCAAGGGGGACGCCCACAGATACGCAGTATTTT
v_gene: TRBV3-1; abundance: .; j_gene: TRBJ1-5; d_gene: .; CDR3aa: CASSQVGGNQPQHF; CDR3nt: TGTGCCAGCAGCCAAGTGGGGGGCAATCAGCCCCAGCATTTT
v_gene: TRBV12-3/TRBV12-4; abundance: .; j_gene: TRBJ2-3; d_gene: TRBD2; CDR3aa: CASSSTSGTDTQYF; CDR3nt: TGTGCCAGCAGCTCTACTAGCGGCACAGATACGCAGTATTTT
v_gene: TRBV7-2; abundance: .; j_gene: TRBJ2-5; d_gene: .; CDR3aa: CASSLRRVRQETQYF; CDR3nt: TGTGCCAGCAGCTTACGCAGGGTGAGACAAGAGACCCAGTACTTC
v_gene: TRBV29-1; abundance: .; j_gene: TRBJ1-2; d_gene: .; CDR3aa: CSVESNYGYTF; CDR3nt: TGCAGCGTTGAAAGCAACTATGGCTACACCTTC
v_gene: TRBV11-2; abundance: .; j_gene: TRBJ1-5; d_gene: .; CDR3aa: CASSLYSNQPQHF; CDR3nt: TGTGCCAGCAGCCTGTATAGCAATCAGCCCCAGCATTTT
v_gene: TRBV29-1; abundance: .; j_gene: TRBJ1-6; d_gene: TRBD1; CDR3aa: CSVRQGNSPLHF; CDR3nt: TGCAGCGTCCGACAGGGGAATTCACCCCTCCACTTT
v_gene: TRBV7-6; abundance: once; j_gene: TRBJ1-6; d_gene: .; CDR3aa: CASSQQRGASSPLHF; CDR3nt: TGTGCCAGCAGTCAACAGCGGGGGGCGAGTTCACCCCTCCACTTT
v_gene: TRBV5-1; abundance: .; j_gene: TRBJ2-7; d_gene: TRBD2; CDR3aa: CASSSNGLAGAVSYEQYF; CDR3nt: TGCGCCAGCAGCTCAAATGGACTAGCGGGGGCCGTCTCCTACGAGCAGTACTTC
v_gene: TRBV5-1; abundance: .; j_gene: TRBJ2-7; d_gene: TRBD2; CDR3aa: CASSSGTSGGSGEQYF; CDR3nt: TGCGCCAGCAGCTCCGGGACTAGCGGGGGGTCCGGTGAGCAGTACTTC
v_gene: TRBV5-1; abundance: .; j_gene: TRBJ2-5; d_gene: .; CDR3aa: CASSRGTAGETQYF; CDR3nt: TGCGCCAGCAGCAGAGGGACCGCCGGGGAGACCCAGTACTTC
v_gene: TRBV12-3/TRBV12-4; abundance: .; j_gene: TRBJ2-5; d_gene: .; CDR3aa: CASSPLGGGQETQYF; CDR3nt: TGTGCCAGCAGTCCGTTAGGGGGGGGCCAAGAGACCCAGTACTTC
v_gene: TRBV7-2; abundance: few; j_gene: TRBJ2-3; d_gene: TRBD1; CDR3aa: CASSLVSGGQVASDTQYF; CDR3nt: TGTGCCAGCAGCTTAGTTTCCGGGGGACAGGTTGCTTCGGATACGCAGTATTTT
v_gene: TRBV4-1; abundance: .; j_gene: TRBJ1-4; d_gene: .; CDR3aa: CASSQVAGEKLFF; CDR3nt: TGCGCCAGCAGCCAAGTTGCGGGCGAAAAACTGTTTTTT
v_gene: TRBV7-8; abundance: .; j_gene: TRBJ2-3; d_gene: TRBD2; CDR3aa: CASSYRDYTDTQYF; CDR3nt: TGTGCCAGCAGCTATAGGGACTACACAGATACGCAGTATTTT
v_gene: TRBV9; abundance: .; j_gene: TRBJ2-1; d_gene: .; CDR3aa: CASSPGGLSYNEQFF; CDR3nt: TGTGCCAGCTCCCCTGGGGGCCTATCCTACAATGAGCAGTTCTTC
v_gene: TRBV20-1; abundance: .; j_gene: TRBJ2-6; d_gene: .; CDR3aa: CSVPEPGANGLTF; CDR3nt: TGCAGCGTGCCAGAACCTGGGGCCAACGGCCTGACTTTC
v_gene: TRBV28; abundance: .; j_gene: TRBJ2-3; d_gene: TRBD1; CDR3aa: CATDTGAPDTQYF; CDR3nt: TGTGCCACCGACACAGGGGCGCCAGATACGCAGTATTTT
v_gene: TRBV20-1; abundance: .; j_gene: TRBJ2-2; d_gene: TRBD1; CDR3aa: CSARDPGQGISGELFF; CDR3nt: TGCAGTGCTAGAGACCCAGGACAGGGAATTTCCGGGGAGCTGTTTTTT